This T cell receptor beta chain originates from a study of high-grade serous ovarian cancer treatment subgroups. The tumor samples were collected prior to definitive surgery or chemotherapy. Germline CDR1 is MNHNY and CDR2 is SVGAGI (reference sequence). The J segment lost 8 bases and the V segment lost 5 bases, leaving 8 bases of the junction unmatched. The CDR3 extends over 13 amino acids. The count of this clone is one. Its antigen is not known. Some clones are missing from TCRdb's copy, which holds only in-frame ones; the method was immunoSEQ multiplex PCR. The table has 360 or so clones, around four fifths seen once; the top ten hold approximately 30%. Findings and caveats of the study: Repertoire similarity ranged roughly 0.1 to 0.79 between tumors of one patient.

The sequenced material came from tumor tissue. The chain is built from TRBV6-6 and TRBJ1-2; 7 positions match TRBD1. This clonotype was obtained from a human donor with high-grade serous ovarian cancer. CDR3 DNA: TGTGCCAGCAGTGGGGGGACAGTCGACGGCTACACCTTC. Its translation is CASSGGTVDGYTF.